Following are 14 T cell receptor beta chains from one sample sequenced in a study of blood T cell repertoires in COVID-19. TCRdb's table, derived via immunoSEQ multiplex PCR, lists solely in-frame clones and lacks some. The sample has some 340,000 clones; around 83% are singletons. The sequenced material came from PBMCs or T cells enriched from blood (not recorded which). These receptors were obtained from a woman aged 45-60 years who had recovered from COVID-19.

This sequence joins TRBV2 and TRBJ2-5, with D maybe TRBD1 (5 bases). Trimming stripped 10 bases from V and 2 bases from J, with 14 bases between. The CDR3 is made up of 13 amino acids. Germline CDR1 reads SNHLY; CDR2 reads FYNNEI. Here the CDR3 DNA reads TGTGCCATCAGAACAGGTTTACAAGAGACCCAGTACTTC. Protein product: CAIRTGLQETQYF.

The CDR3, as DNA: TGTGCCAGCAGTGGACGGGGCGGAGACAGGACAAATGAGCAGTTCTTC. It codes for CASSGRGGDRTNEQFF. The chain uses TRBV2 and TRBJ2-1, with D possibly TRBD1 on 6 matching bases. Looked up from germline, CDR1 is SNHLY and CDR2 is FYNNEI. V lost 4 bases to trimming and J lost 7 bases, with 20 bases between them. The CDR3 runs to 16 residues.

This clone was recorded once. The V and J genes are TRBV11-2 and TRBJ2-3, with TRBD2 matching over 12 bases. V trimming: 5 bases; J trimming: 2 bases; junction bases outside the gene matches: 5. In germline, CDR1 is SGHAT, CDR2 FQNNGV. CDR3 length: 16 residues. The CDR3 region has the DNA TGTGCCAGCAGCGTAAGACTAGCGGGAGTCACAGATACGCAGTATTTT. Translation gives CASSVRLAGVTDTQYF.

This clone was observed once. The V gene is TRBV5-1, the J gene TRBJ2-1; 12 bases line up with TRBD2. In germline, CDR1 is SGHRS, CDR2 YFSETQ. Losses at the gene ends were 2 bases for V and 7 bases for J; bases not matched to a gene: 7. This CDR3 has 16 amino acids. CDR3 sequence reads: CASSFSLAGGGNEQFF. CDR3 DNA sequence: TGCGCCAGCAGCTTCTCCCTAGCGGGAGGGGGGAATGAGCAGTTCTTC.

J is TRBJ1-2 and V is TRBV28; 9 nucleotides match TRBD1. The CDR3 sequence is 15 residues long. V gave up 2 bases and J gave up 5 bases; unmatched junction bases: 6. The germline V gene encodes CDR1 MDHEN and CDR2 SYDVKM. CDR3 in amino acids: CASSLPPGQGYGYTF. The CDR3 DNA is TGTGCCAGCAGTTTACCGCCGGGACAGGGTTATGGCTACACCTTC.

Only a few counts were recorded for this clone. This rearrangement joins TRBV27 to TRBJ1-6, with 7 bases aligning to TRBD1. The V and J ends lost 8 bases and 9 bases, in that order; junction bases with no gene match: 19. The CDR3 runs to 17 residues. From germline, CDR1 is MNHEY and CDR2 SMNVEV (reference sequence). DNA of the CDR3: TGTGCCAGCGGACGACAGGGTAGGTCGACTTATTCTTCACCCCTCCACTTT. Translation gives CASGRQGRSTYSSPLHF.

J is TRBJ2-3 and V is TRBV4-1; 12 nucleotides align to TRBD2. Germline CDR1 MGHRA, CDR2 YSYEKL. The CDR3 covers 16 residues. V trimming: 1 base; J trimming: 6 bases; junction bases outside the gene matches: 5. CDR3 sequence (DNA): TGCGCCAGCAGCCAAGGTGGACTAGCGGGAATGGATACGCAGTATTTT. This sequence encodes CASSQGGLAGMDTQYF.

This clone was observed once. V usage is TRBV7-9 and J usage is TRBJ2-5; TRBD1 is a possible D gene (5 bases). Germline V gene sequence: CDR1 SEHNR, CDR2 FQNEAQ (reference sequence). Between the trimmed V and J ends, which lost 0 bases and 4 bases, there was a span of 9 bases. This CDR3 has 14 residues. The CDR3 is CASSLAPGSETQYF. DNA for the CDR3: TGTGCCAGCAGCTTAGCCCCAGGGTCAGAGACCCAGTACTTC.

The chain links TRBV5-6 to TRBJ2-3; tentatively, D is TRBD2 (6 bases). The V gene's germline CDR1 is SGHDT and CDR2 YYEEEE. The CDR3 extends over 17 amino acids. The V end was cut by 3 bases, the J end by 3 bases, with 20 bases between. CDR3 protein: CASSSLISRGTTDTQYF. The CDR3 DNA reads as TGTGCCAGCAGCTCCCTGATATCCCGGGGGACGACAGATACGCAGTATTTT.

The chain is built from TRBV5-1 and TRBJ2-1; 12 bases are shared with TRBD2. J lost 12 bases, V lost 0 bases, and 7 bases had no gene match. CDR3 length: 15 amino acids. Germline V gene lookup returns CDR1 SGHRS and CDR2 YFSETQ. The CDR3 coding sequence is TGCGCCAGCAGCTTGGCTAGCGGGAGGGAGGGGGCGCAGTTCTTC. As protein: CASSLASGREGAQFF. Drawing the rest from reference TRBV5-1 and TRBJ2-1, the complete variable domain is KAGVTQTPRYLIKTRGQQVTLSCSPISGHRSVSWYQQTPGQGLQFLFEYFSETQRNKGNFPGRFSGRQFSNSRSEMNVSTLELGDSALYLCASSLASGREGAQFFGPGTRLTVL.

The chain links TRBV10-3 to TRBJ2-1, with TRBD2 identical over 15 bases. This CDR3 has 16 residues. The germline V gene encodes CDR1 ENHRY and CDR2 SYGVKD. V lost 11 bases to trimming and J lost 8 bases; unmatched junction nucleotides: 13. CDR3 bases: TGTGCCGCTCGGACTAGCGGGGGGGCTCAGTCCCATGAGCAGTTCTTC. Amino acid sequence: CAARTSGGAQSHEQFF.

This clone was seen only a few times. The V and J genes are TRBV20-1 and TRBJ1-3; the match to TRBD1 covers 7 bases. CDR3 length equals 14 residues. J lost 2 bases, V lost 3 bases, and 4 bases had no gene match. The germline gives CDR1 DFQATT, CDR2 SNEGSKA (reference sequence). CDR3 sequence: CSASPGGTGNTIYF. As DNA, the CDR3 is TGCAGTGCTAGTCCAGGGGGAACTGGAAACACCATATATTTT.

This clone has just a few counts. V gene TRBV7-2 combines with J gene TRBJ1-2; a possible D gene is TRBD1 (5 bases). The CDR3 runs 12 residues. The V gene's germline CDR1 is SGHTA and CDR2 FQGNSA. Trimming took off 5 bases at V and 8 bases at J, with 12 bases between the two ends. The CDR3 reads CASSLQGRGYTF. CDR3 DNA: TGTGCCAGCAGCCTGCAGGGCCGGGGCTACACCTTC.

The genes are TRBV19 and TRBJ2-1; TRBD2 matches at 14 bases. Germline V gene sequence: CDR1 LNHDA, CDR2 SQIVND (reference sequence). Germline trimming cut 1 base from V and 3 bases from J; bases unmatched to any gene: 11. There are 20 residues in the CDR3. Here the CDR3 reads CASSIGTSGRPLGLYNEQFF. CDR3 nucleotide sequence: TGTGCCAGTAGTATAGGGACTAGCGGGAGGCCCCTTGGGCTCTACAATGAGCAGTTCTTC. Full variable domain (rest looked up from reference TRBV19 and TRBJ2-1): DGGITQSPKYLFRKEGQNVTLSCEQNLNHDAMYWYRQDPGQGLRLIYYSQIVNDFQKGDIAEGYSVSREKKESFPLTVTSAQKNPTAFYLCASSIGTSGRPLGLYNEQFFGPGTRLTVL.